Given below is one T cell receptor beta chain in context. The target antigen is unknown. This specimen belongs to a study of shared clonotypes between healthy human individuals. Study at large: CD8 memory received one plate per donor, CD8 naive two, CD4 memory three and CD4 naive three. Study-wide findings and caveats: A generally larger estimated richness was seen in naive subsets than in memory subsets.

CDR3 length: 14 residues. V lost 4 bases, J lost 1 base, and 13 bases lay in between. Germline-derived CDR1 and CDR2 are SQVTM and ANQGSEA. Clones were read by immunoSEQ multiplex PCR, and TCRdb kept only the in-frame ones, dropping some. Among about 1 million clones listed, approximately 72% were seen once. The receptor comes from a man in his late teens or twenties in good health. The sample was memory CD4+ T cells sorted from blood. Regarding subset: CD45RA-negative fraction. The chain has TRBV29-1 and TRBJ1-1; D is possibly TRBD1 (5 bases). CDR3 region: CSVAPGGGNTEAFF. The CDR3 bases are TGCAGCGTTGCCCCGGGGGGAGGGAACACTGAAGCTTTCTTT. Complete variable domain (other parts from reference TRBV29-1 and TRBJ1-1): SAVISQKPSRDICQRGTSLTIQCQVDSQVTMMFWYRQQPGQSLTLIATANQGSEATYESGFVIDKFPISRPNLTFSTLTVSNMSPEDSSIYLCSVAPGGGNTEAFFGQGTRLTVV.